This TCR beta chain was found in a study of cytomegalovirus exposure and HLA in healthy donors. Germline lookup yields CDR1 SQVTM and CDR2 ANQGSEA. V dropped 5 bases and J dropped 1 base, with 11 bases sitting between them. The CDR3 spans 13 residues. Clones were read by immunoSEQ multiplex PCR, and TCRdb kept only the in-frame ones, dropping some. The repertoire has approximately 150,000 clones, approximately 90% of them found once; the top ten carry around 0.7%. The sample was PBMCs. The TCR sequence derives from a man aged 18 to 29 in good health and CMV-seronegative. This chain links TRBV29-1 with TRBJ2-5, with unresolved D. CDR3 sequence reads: CSVSQIVQETQYF. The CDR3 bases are TGCAGCGTTTCGCAGATTGTCCAAGAGACCCAGTACTTC. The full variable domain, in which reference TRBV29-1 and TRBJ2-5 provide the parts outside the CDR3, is SAVISQKPSRDICQRGTSLTIQCQVDSQVTMMFWYRQQPGQSLTLIATANQGSEATYESGFVIDKFPISRPNLTFSTLTVSNMSPEDSSIYLCSVSQIVQETQYFGPGTRLLVL.